Below, 18 T cell receptor beta chains from the same sample are listed, as sequenced in a study of T-cell reconstitution after alpha-beta-depleted transplantation in children. Unique molecular identifiers tagged the TCRbeta library. MiXCR, run by TCRdb on the PCR reads, gives a single entry per CDR3 protein. The sample yields roughly 100,000 distinct CDR3 sequences, roughly 8% seen once. The material was PBMCs from the stem cell graft donor, obtained from the stem cell graft. These receptors came from a human donor who donated a stem cell graft to a child with congenital amegakaryocytic thrombocytopenia.

This clonotype was seen ten or more times. CDR3 sequence reads: CASSYREGTEAFF. CDR3 in DNA: TGTGCCAGCAGCTATAGGGAGGGCACTGAAGCTTTCTTT. The V and J genes are TRBV7-9 and TRBJ1-1; D uncertain. This CDR3 spans 13 amino acids. V dropped 4 bases and J dropped 4 bases, with 10 bases sitting between them. From germline, CDR1 is SEHNR and CDR2 FQNEAQ (reference sequence). The full variable domain, in which reference TRBV7-9 and TRBJ1-1 provide the parts outside the CDR3, is DTGVSQNPRHKITKRGQNVTFRCDPISEHNRLYWYRQTLGQGPEFLTYFQNEAQLEKSRLLSDRFSAERPKGSFSTLEIQRTEQGDSAMYLCASSYREGTEAFFGQGTRLTVV.

This clonotype showed up many times. V usage is TRBV20-1 and J usage is TRBJ2-5; TRBD2 agrees at 13 bases. Unmatched junction bases numbered 10, after V lost 6 bases and J lost 6 bases. The germline gives CDR1 DFQATT, CDR2 SNEGSKA (reference sequence). This CDR3 spans 15 amino acids. This CDR3 is CSAQGLAGTLQTQYF. The CDR3 DNA follows: TGCAGTGCCCAGGGACTAGCGGGAACCCTTCAGACCCAGTACTTC.

J is TRBJ1-1 and V is TRBV5-1; D not resolved. V lost 4 bases, J lost 7 bases, and 17 bases lay in between. There are 14 residues in the CDR3. Per germline, CDR1 SGHRS and CDR2 YFSETQ. DNA for the CDR3: TGCGCCAGCAGCCCCGCTGATCCACAAGATGAAGCTTTCTTT. It is translated as CASSPADPQDEAFF.

This rearrangement joins TRBV2 to TRBJ2-5, with 11 bases identical to TRBD2. The trim removed 7 bases at V and 5 bases at J, leaving 6 bases unmatched. Germline CDR1 and CDR2: SNHLY and FYNNEI. The CDR3 is 14 amino acids. The CDR3 coding sequence is TGTGCCAGCAACCGGGCTAGCGGGAGGGAGACCCAGTACTTC. Amino acids: CASNRASGRETQYF.

This clonotype has a count of ten or more. The CDR3 DNA sequence: TGTGCCAGCAGCTACCCGACGTTGAGCTCCTACAATGAGCAGTTCTTC. Its protein is CASSYPTLSSYNEQFF. The chain combines TRBV12-3 or TRBV12-4 with TRBJ2-1; no clear D. The CDR3 consists of 16 residues. V dropped 6 bases and J dropped 0 bases, with 15 bases sitting between them.

This clonotype was counted at least ten times. The rearrangement links TRBV12-3 or TRBV12-4 to TRBJ1-4, with unresolved D. CDR3 length: 13 amino acids. V was trimmed by 6 bases and J by 5 bases, leaving 10 bases between them. The CDR3: CASRDTVNEKLFF. The DNA for the CDR3 is TGTGCCAGCAGAGACACAGTGAATGAAAAACTGTTTTTT.

This clonotype was detected ten times or more. The V and J genes are TRBV5-1 and TRBJ1-6; D is unclear. In germline, CDR1 is SGHRS, CDR2 YFSETQ. This CDR3 region has 14 residues. Trimming left V 0 bases short and J 2 bases short, with 3 bases between. CDR3 protein: CASSLEPYNSPLHF. CDR3 in DNA: TGCGCCAGCAGCTTGGAACCCTATAATTCACCCCTCCACTTT.

This clonotype was detected many times. The rearrangement joins TRBV2 to TRBJ1-5, with a tentative D call TRBD1 (5 bases). Trimming removed 6 bases from V and 5 bases from J, with 14 bases in between. CDR1 is SNHLY and CDR2 is FYNNEI in the germline V gene. The CDR3 has 14 amino acids. The CDR3 protein is CASRTSGRDQPQHF. CDR3 sequence (DNA): TGTGCCAGCAGAACCTCAGGGAGGGATCAGCCCCAGCATTTT.

This clonotype appeared many times. V gene TRBV29-1 combines with J gene TRBJ1-2; weak D call: TRBD1 (5 bases). Trimming removed 3 bases from V and 5 bases from J, with 13 bases in between. This CDR3 has 13 amino acids. Germline V gene sequence: CDR1 SQVTM, CDR2 ANQGSEA. CDR3 sequence reads: CSVDLTTEYGYTF. The DNA of the CDR3 is TGCAGCGTTGACCTAACGACAGAATATGGCTACACCTTC.

Concerning this clonotype: A single base separates this from a much larger clone, so it may be a read error. The chain recombines TRBV7-9 with TRBJ2-4, with D possibly being TRBD2 (5 bases). CDR1 is SEHNR and CDR2 is FQNEAQ in the germline V gene (reference sequence). The CDR3 totals 15 residues. The CDR3 DNA reads TGTGCCAGCAGCTTAGGGAACCTAGCCAAAAACAGTCAGTACTTC. Amino acids: CASSLGNLAKNSQYF.

DNA of the CDR3: TGTGCCAGTAGTAGCTACAGGGAGGGGAACACCGGGGAGCTGTTTTTT. This gives the protein CASSSYREGNTGELFF. This chain links TRBV19 with TRBJ2-2; TRBD2 might be the D (7 bases). V was shortened by 4 bases and J by 1 base, with 13 bases between the two germline ends. In germline, CDR1 is LNHDA, CDR2 SQIVND (reference sequence). This CDR3 has 16 amino acids.

This clonotype showed up many times. The V and J genes are TRBV20-1 and TRBJ1-2; 8 bases are shared with TRBD1. With 6 bases clipped from V and 5 bases from J, the junction kept 17 bases outside the gene matches. CDR1 is DFQATT and CDR2 is SNEGSKA in the germline V gene (reference sequence). The length of the CDR3 is 16 residues. CDR3 protein: CSAEALDRASTYGYTF. CDR3 sequence (DNA): TGCAGTGCCGAGGCGTTGGACAGGGCCTCCACATATGGCTACACCTTC.

In this sample, this clonotype turned up many times. The CDR3 sequence: CASSLEGAYGYTF. As DNA, the CDR3 is TGTGCCAGCAGCTTAGAAGGGGCCTATGGCTACACCTTC. The chain recombines TRBV7-9 with TRBJ1-2, with a weak D call TRBD1 (5 bases). Germline V gene lookup returns CDR1 SEHNR and CDR2 FQNEAQ (reference sequence). This CDR3 is 13 amino acids long. Trimming removed 1 base at V and 4 bases at J, with 7 bases between.

This clonotype was seen many times. The chain is built from TRBV5-1 and TRBJ2-1, with D perhaps TRBD1 or TRBD2 (5 bases each). This CDR3 has 13 amino acids. Germline V gene data show CDR1 as SGHRS and CDR2 as YFSETQ. V dropped 4 bases and J dropped 10 bases, with 15 bases sitting between them. CDR3 DNA: TGCGCCAGCAGCACGGGACCTCTTAACGAGCAGTTCTTC. Protein product: CASSTGPLNEQFF.

This clonotype showed up many times. This sequence joins TRBV20-1 and TRBJ2-1; 10 nucleotides align to TRBD2. The V and J ends lost 0 bases and 4 bases, in that order; junction bases with no gene match: 6. Germline lookup yields CDR1 DFQATT and CDR2 SNEGSKA (reference sequence). The CDR3 runs to 16 residues. For the CDR3, the DNA is TGCAGTGCTAGAGATCGGAGGACTAGCGGTTACAATGAGCAGTTCTTC. This encodes CSARDRRTSGYNEQFF.

This clonotype was found many times. V usage is TRBV12-3 or TRBV12-4 and J usage is TRBJ1-1; D remains ambiguous. The V end lost 6 bases, the J end lost 0 bases, and 8 bases lay between the germline ends. The length of the CDR3 is 13 residues. DNA for the CDR3: TGTGCCAGCAGAAGGACGATGAACACTGAAGCTTTCTTT. It encodes CASRRTMNTEAFF.

This clonotype came up many times. The V gene is TRBV28, the J gene TRBJ1-5; D is unresolved. Trimming stripped 6 bases from V and 4 bases from J, with 10 bases between. Germline CDR1 reads MDHEN; CDR2 reads SYDVKM. This CDR3 is built from 13 residues. The CDR3 loop reads CASSRTLNQPQHF. DNA for the CDR3: TGTGCCAGCAGCCGCACTCTTAATCAGCCCCAGCATTTT. Variable domain in full (rest from reference TRBV28 and TRBJ1-5): DVKVTQSSRYLVKRTGEKVFLECVQDMDHENMFWYRQDPGLGLRLIYFSYDVKMKEKGDIPEGYSVSREKKERFSLILESASTNQTSMYLCASSRTLNQPQHFGDGTRLSIL.

This clonotype was seen at least ten times. V and J are TRBV3-1 and TRBJ2-5; TRBD1 aligns across 7 bases. The CDR3 spans 16 residues. CDR1 is LGHDT and CDR2 is YNNKEL in the germline V gene (reference sequence). Germline trimming cut 0 bases from V and 5 bases from J; bases unmatched to any gene: 9. The CDR3 DNA reads TGTGCCAGCAGCCAAGATCTACAGGGGAGTTCGGAGACCCAGTACTTC. This encodes CASSQDLQGSSETQYF.